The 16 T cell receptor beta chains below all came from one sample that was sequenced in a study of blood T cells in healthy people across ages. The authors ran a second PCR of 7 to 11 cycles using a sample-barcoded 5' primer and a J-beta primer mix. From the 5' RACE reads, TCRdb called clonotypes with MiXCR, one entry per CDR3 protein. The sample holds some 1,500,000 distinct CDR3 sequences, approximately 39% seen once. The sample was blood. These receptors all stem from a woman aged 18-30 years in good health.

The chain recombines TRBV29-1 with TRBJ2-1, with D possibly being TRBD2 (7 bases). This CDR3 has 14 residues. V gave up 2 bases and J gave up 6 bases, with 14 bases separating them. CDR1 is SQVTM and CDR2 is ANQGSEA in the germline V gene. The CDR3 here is CSVELGEGVNEQFF. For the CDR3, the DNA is TGCAGCGTTGAACTGGGGGAGGGGGTCAATGAGCAGTTCTTC.

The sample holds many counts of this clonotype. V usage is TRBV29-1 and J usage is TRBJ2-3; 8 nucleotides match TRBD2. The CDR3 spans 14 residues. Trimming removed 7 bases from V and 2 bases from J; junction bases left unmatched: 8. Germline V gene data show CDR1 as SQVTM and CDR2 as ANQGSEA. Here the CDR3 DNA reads TGCAGCGCCGGACCGCGGGGGGCCACAGATACGCAGTATTTT. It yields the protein CSAGPRGATDTQYF.

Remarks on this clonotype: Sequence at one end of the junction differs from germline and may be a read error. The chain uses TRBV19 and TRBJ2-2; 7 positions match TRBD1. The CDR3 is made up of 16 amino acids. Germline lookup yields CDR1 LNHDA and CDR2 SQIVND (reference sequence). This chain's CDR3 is CVSSPRTGRHTGELFF. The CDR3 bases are TGTGTCAGTAGTCCGCGGACAGGACGGCACACCGGGGAGCTGTTTTTT.

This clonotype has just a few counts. CDR3 region: CASSQGFSGNTIYF. The CDR3 DNA reads as TGTGCCAGCAGCCAGGGATTCTCTGGAAACACCATATATTTT. The genes are TRBV6-6 and TRBJ1-3; D possibly corresponds to TRBD1 (5 bases). Germline V CDR1 and CDR2: MNHNY, SVGAGI (reference sequence). Trimming took off 6 bases at V and 0 bases at J, with 9 bases between the two ends. The CDR3 has 14 amino acids.

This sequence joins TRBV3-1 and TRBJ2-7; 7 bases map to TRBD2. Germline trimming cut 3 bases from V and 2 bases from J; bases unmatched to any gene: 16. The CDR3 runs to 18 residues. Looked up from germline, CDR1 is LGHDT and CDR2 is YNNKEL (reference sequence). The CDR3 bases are TGTGCCAGCAGCCATGGACTAGAAAAAGCGGGCCCGCCCTACGAGCAGTACTTC. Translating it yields CASSHGLEKAGPPYEQYF.

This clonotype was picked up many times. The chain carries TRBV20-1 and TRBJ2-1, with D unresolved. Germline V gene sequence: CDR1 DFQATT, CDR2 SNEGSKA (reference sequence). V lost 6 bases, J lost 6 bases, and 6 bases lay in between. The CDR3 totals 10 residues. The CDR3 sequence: CSALFNEQFF. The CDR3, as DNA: TGCAGTGCCCTCTTCAATGAGCAGTTCTTC.

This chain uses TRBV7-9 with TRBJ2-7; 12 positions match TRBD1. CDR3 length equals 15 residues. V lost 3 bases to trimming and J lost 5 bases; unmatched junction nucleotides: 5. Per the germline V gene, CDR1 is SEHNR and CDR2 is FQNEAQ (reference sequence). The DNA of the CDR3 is TGTGCCAGCAGCTTTAGCGGGACAGGGGGCAACGAGCAGTACTTC. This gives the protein CASSFSGTGGNEQYF.

The CDR3 DNA is TGCGCCAGCAGCCAAGCGGGGGCCCCCCCAGATACGCAGTATTTT. This codes for CASSQAGAPPDTQYF. This chain joins TRBV4-3 and TRBJ2-3; D tentatively reads TRBD1 or TRBD2 (6 bases each). This CDR3 contains 15 residues. Germline loops: CDR1 LGHNA, CDR2 YSLEER. Trimming stripped 1 base from V and 4 bases from J, with 12 bases between.

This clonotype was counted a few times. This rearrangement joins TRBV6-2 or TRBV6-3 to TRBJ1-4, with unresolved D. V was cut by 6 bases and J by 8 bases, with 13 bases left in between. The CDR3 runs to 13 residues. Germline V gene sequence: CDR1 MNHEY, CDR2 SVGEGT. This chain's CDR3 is CASSSAGPEKLFF. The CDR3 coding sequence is TGTGCCAGCAGCTCGGCAGGTCCAGAAAAACTGTTTTTT.

The CDR3 coding sequence is TGTGCCAGCACTGACGGGACCAGGACGGCTGAAGCTTTCTTT. Its protein product is CASTDGTRTAEAFF. V and J are TRBV6-2 or TRBV6-3 and TRBJ1-1, with D tentatively TRBD1 (5 bases). The V end was cut by 7 bases, the J end by 6 bases, with 18 bases between. Germline values: CDR1 MNHEY, CDR2 SVGEGT. The CDR3 runs 14 residues.

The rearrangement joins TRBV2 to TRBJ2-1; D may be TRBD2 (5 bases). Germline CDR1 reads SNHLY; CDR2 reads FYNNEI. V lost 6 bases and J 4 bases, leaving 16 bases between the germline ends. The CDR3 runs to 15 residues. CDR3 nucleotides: TGTGCCAGCAGCGCCGGGCCCAGAGGGTACAATGAGCAGTTCTTC. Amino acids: CASSAGPRGYNEQFF.

CDR3 amino acids: CASSSRIERESYNEQFF. The CDR3 nucleotides read TGTGCCAGCAGTTCTCGAATTGAGCGGGAGTCATACAATGAGCAGTTCTTC. The genes are TRBV12-3 or TRBV12-4 and TRBJ2-1, with 8 bases lining up with TRBD2. The V gene end was trimmed by 4 bases and the J gene end by 4 bases; junction bases not matched to a gene: 12. CDR3 length: 17 amino acids.

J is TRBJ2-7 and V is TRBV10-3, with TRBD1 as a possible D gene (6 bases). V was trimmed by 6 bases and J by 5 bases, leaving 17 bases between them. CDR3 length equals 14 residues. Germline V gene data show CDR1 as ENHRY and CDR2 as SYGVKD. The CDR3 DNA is TGTGCCATCAGAGGCTCAGGACAGTACGACGAGCAGTACTTC. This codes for CAIRGSGQYDEQYF.

The CDR3 here is CASGFTGTPKYSNQPQHF. CDR3 coding DNA: TGTGCTAGTGGCTTCACCGGGACACCGAAGTATAGCAATCAGCCCCAGCATTTT. This sequence joins TRBV12-5 and TRBJ1-5; a possible D gene is TRBD1 (6 bases). The CDR3 covers 18 residues. CDR1 LGHNT and CDR2 FRNRAP come from the germline V gene. V gave up 6 bases and J gave up 0 bases, with 21 bases separating them.

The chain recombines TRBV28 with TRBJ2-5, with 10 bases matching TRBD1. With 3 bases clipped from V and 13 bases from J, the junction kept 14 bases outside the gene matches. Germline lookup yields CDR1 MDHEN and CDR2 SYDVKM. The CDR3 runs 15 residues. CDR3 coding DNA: TGTGCCAGCAGTTTGCCGGGACAGGGGATCTTTGTGCGGTACTTC. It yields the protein CASSLPGQGIFVRYF.

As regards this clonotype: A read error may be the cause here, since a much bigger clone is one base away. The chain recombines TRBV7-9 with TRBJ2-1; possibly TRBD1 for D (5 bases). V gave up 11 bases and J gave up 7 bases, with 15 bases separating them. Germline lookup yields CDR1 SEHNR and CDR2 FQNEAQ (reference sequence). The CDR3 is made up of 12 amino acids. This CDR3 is CAGTWTPNEQFF. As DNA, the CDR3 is TGTGCCGGCACCTGGACACCGAATGAGCAGTTCTTC.